This TCR beta chain was found in a study of CD8+CD57+ T cells in acquired aplastic anemia. Study-wide context: The mean DNA yield obtained from sorted CD4+ and CD8+ cells came to 3.2 ug.

General study points: Patients were compared with controls for CD8+ Simpson's diversity, and no significant difference emerged. Roughly 28 was the count of CD8+ CDR3 sequences that patients shared with controls.

According to the study, genomic DNA was the template for TCR beta VDJ and CDR3 profiling. MiXCR, applied by TCRdb to the reads, yields one record per CDR3 protein. Of under 200,000 distinct CDR3 sequences in the sample, about 64% are singletons; the top ten hold more than 45%. To note about this clonotype: The antigen is not known.

The source is a human donor with severe aplastic anemia or a healthy control (not recorded which). The sample was sorted CD4+, CD8+, or CD8+CD57+ T cells (not recorded which) from PBMCs.

In nucleotides, the CDR3 is TGTGCCATCAGTGTATTGGGAAGCGGGGGCGCTAGGGAGACCCAGTACTTC. Protein product: CAISVLGSGGARETQYF. The V call is TRBV10-3, the J call TRBJ2-5; TRBD2 aligns across 8 bases. In germline, CDR1 is ENHRY, CDR2 SYGVKD. CDR3 size: 17 residues. V was pared by 4 bases and J by 5 bases, with 15 bases of the junction left unmatched.